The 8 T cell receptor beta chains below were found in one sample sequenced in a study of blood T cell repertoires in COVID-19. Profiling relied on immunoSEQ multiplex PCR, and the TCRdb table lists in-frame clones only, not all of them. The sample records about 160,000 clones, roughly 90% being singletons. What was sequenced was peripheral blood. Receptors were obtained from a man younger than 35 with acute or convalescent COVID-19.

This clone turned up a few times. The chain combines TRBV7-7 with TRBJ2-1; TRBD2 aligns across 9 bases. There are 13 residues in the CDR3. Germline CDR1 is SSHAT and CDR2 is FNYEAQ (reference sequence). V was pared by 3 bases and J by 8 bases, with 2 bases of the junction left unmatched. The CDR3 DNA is TGTGCCAGCAGCTTGGGACTAGCCGATGAGCAGTTCTTC. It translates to CASSLGLADEQFF.

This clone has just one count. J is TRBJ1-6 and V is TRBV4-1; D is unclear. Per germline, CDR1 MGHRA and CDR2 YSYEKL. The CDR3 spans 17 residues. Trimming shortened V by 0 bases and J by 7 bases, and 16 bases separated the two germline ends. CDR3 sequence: CASSQDLAGQINSPLHF. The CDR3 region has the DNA TGCGCCAGCAGCCAAGATCTCGCAGGTCAAATAAATTCACCCCTCCACTTT.

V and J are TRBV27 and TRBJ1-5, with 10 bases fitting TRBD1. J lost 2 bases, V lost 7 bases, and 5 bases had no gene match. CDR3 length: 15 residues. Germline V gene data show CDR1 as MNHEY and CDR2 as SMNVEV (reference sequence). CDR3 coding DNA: TGTGCCAGCAAGGGCGGGACAGGGGGCAATCAGCCCCAGCATTTT. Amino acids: CASKGGTGGNQPQHF.

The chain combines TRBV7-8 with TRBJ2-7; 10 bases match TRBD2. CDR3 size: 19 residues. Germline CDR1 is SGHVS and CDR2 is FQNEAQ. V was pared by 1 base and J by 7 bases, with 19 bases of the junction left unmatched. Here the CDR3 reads CASSLGAVAGGRIGGEQYF. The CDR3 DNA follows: TGTGCCAGCAGCTTAGGAGCGGTAGCGGGAGGTCGAATAGGGGGGGAGCAGTACTTC.

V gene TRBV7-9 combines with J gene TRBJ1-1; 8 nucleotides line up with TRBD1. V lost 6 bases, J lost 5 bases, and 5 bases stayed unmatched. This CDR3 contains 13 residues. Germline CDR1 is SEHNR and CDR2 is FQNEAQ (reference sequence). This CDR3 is CASRDRGGTEAFF. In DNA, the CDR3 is TGTGCCAGCAGAGACAGGGGAGGGACTGAAGCTTTCTTT. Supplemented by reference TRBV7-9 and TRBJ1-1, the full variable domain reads DTGVSQNPRHKITKRGQNVTFRCDPISEHNRLYWYRQTLGQGPEFLTYFQNEAQLEKSRLLSDRFSAERPKGSFSTLEIQRTEQGDSAMYLCASRDRGGTEAFFGQGTRLTVV.

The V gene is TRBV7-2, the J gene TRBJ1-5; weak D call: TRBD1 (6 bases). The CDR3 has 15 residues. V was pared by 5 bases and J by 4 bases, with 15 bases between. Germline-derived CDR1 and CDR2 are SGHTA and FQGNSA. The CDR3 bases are TGTGCCAGCAGCGAAACCGGGACAATTAATCAGCCCCAGCATTTT. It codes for CASSETGTINQPQHF.

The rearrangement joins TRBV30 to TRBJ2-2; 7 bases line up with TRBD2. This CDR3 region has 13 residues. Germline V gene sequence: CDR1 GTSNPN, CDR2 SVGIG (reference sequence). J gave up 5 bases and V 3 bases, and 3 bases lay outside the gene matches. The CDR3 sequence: CAWSIAGTGELFF. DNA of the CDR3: TGTGCCTGGAGCATAGCGGGTACCGGGGAGCTGTTTTTT. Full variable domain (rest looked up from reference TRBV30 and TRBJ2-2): SQTIHQWPATLVQPVGSPLSLECTVEGTSNPNLYWYRQAAGRGLQLLFYSVGIGQISSEVPQNLSASRPQDRQFILSSKKLLLSDSGFYLCAWSIAGTGELFFGEGSRLTVL.

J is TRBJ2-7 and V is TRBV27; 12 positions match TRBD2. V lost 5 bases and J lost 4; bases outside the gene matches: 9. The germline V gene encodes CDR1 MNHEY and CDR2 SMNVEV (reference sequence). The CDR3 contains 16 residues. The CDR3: CASSRTGLAGMYEQYF. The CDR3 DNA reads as TGTGCCAGCAGTCGAACCGGACTAGCGGGAATGTACGAGCAGTACTTC.